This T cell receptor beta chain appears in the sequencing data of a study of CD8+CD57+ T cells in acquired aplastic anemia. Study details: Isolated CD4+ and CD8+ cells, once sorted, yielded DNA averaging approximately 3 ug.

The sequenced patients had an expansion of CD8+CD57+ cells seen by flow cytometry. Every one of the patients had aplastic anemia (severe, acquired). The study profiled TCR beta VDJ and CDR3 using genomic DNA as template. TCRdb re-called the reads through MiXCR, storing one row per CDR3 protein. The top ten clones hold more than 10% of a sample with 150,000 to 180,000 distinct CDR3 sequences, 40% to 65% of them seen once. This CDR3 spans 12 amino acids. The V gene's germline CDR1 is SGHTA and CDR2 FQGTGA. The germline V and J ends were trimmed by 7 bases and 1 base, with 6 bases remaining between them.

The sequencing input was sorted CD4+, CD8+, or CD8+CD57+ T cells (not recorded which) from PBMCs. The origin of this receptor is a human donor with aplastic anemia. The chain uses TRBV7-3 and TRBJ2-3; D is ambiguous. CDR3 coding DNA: TGTGCCAGCACCCCGGGCACAGATACGCAGTATTTT. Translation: CASTPGTDTQYF.